The next 25 T cell receptor beta chains were all read from a single sample in a study of T cell repertoires in cytomegalovirus infection. Which antigens these TCRs recognize remains unknown. A single record per CDR3 protein comes from TCRdb applying MiXCR to the reads. The repertoire has some 800,000 distinct CDR3 sequences, almost 30% of them found once; the top ten carry around 14%. The sequencing used cultured CD8+ T cells from PBMCs, collected from culture after CMV antigen stimulation. These receptor sequences come from a human donor in good health (CMV status not recorded). Some clones in this sample may be carry-over from other donors' samples.

The chain joins TRBV4-1 to TRBJ1-1; 8 bases map to TRBD1. V shed 4 bases and J 0 bases; nucleotides not matched to a gene: 7. CDR3 length: 16 residues. CDR1 and CDR2 from the germline V gene are MGHRA and YSYEKL. CDR3 region: CASSRTGTNMNTEAFF. The CDR3 bases are TGCGCCAGCAGCCGGACAGGGACAAATATGAACACTGAAGCTTTCTTT.

The CDR3 bases are TGTGCCAGTAGTATAAGTGAAGGAGAGACCCAGTACTTC. Its protein is CASSISEGETQYF. The chain couples TRBV19 to TRBJ2-5; D not certain. Trimming removed 2 bases at V and 4 bases at J, with 8 bases between. The CDR3 runs to 13 residues. CDR1 LNHDA and CDR2 SQIVND come from the germline V gene (reference sequence).

This rearrangement joins TRBV28 to TRBJ1-5; D possibly corresponds to TRBD1 (5 bases). The V gene's germline CDR1 is MDHEN and CDR2 SYDVKM. V lost 10 bases to trimming and J lost 0 bases, with 22 bases between them. This CDR3 has 17 residues. This chain's CDR3 is CATKRRSTGYSNQPQHF. The CDR3 DNA follows: TGTGCCACCAAGAGGAGGTCAACAGGATATAGCAATCAGCCCCAGCATTTT.

This clonotype was seen only a few times. The CDR3: CASSRRGLDTGELFF. Written as DNA, the CDR3 is TGTGCCAGCAGCCGACGAGGGTTGGACACCGGGGAGCTGTTTTTT. The chain couples TRBV7-6 to TRBJ2-2; D is possibly TRBD2 (5 bases). Deletions cut 5 bases from V and 3 bases from J, with 13 bases between. The CDR3 sequence is 15 residues long. Per germline, CDR1 SGHVS and CDR2 FNYEAQ.

This clonotype was observed a few times. The CDR3 sequence is CASSILRDRSAPLHF. The CDR3 DNA reads TGTGCCAGTAGTATCCTCCGGGACAGGTCTGCACCCCTCCACTTT. The chain recombines TRBV19 with TRBJ1-6; the match to TRBD1 covers 8 bases. This CDR3 is 15 amino acids long. CDR1 is LNHDA, CDR2 SQIVND, per germline (reference sequence). The V gene end was trimmed by 3 bases and the J gene end by 11 bases; junction bases not matched to a gene: 9.

V usage is TRBV6-8 and J usage is TRBJ1-3; a possible D gene is TRBD1 (6 bases). Germline CDR1 is MNHGY and CDR2 is SAAAGT. V shed 5 bases and J shed 3 bases, with 17 bases lying between them. The CDR3 totals 16 residues. The CDR3 nucleotides read TGTGCCAGCAGTCGCAAGCGGGGGGGCGATGGAAACACCATATATTTT. Translation: CASSRKRGGDGNTIYF.

This clonotype has a handful of counts. The chain combines TRBV6-1 with TRBJ2-2; D is perhaps TRBD1 (6 bases). CDR1 MNHNS and CDR2 SASEGT come from the germline V gene. The CDR3 extends over 12 amino acids. Trimming pared 9 bases from V and 5 bases from J, leaving 10 bases between. The CDR3 reads CASVRGTGELFF. The CDR3 DNA follows: TGTGCCAGTGTGAGGGGGACCGGGGAGCTGTTTTTT.

In its sample, this clonotype was seen a few times. The chain uses TRBV28 and TRBJ1-2; maybe TRBD1 (5 bases). V was pared by 6 bases and J by 2 bases, with 25 bases between. From germline, CDR1 is MDHEN and CDR2 SYDVKM. The CDR3 spans 18 residues. Written as DNA, the CDR3 is TGTGCCAGCAGCCCCCCCAGGCGGCGCGGGGCGTCAAACTATGGCTACACCTTC. It yields the protein CASSPPRRRGASNYGYTF.

The chain links TRBV9 to TRBJ2-1; D may be TRBD1 (6 bases). The CDR3 is made up of 15 amino acids. Looked up from germline, CDR1 is SGDLS and CDR2 is YYNGEE. V was shortened by 3 bases and J by 7 bases, with 17 bases between the two germline ends. The CDR3 spells CASSALHREGNEQFF. As DNA, the CDR3 is TGTGCCAGCAGCGCCTTGCACAGGGAAGGGAATGAGCAGTTCTTC. Together with reference TRBV9 and TRBJ2-1, the CDR3 gives the full variable domain: DSGVTQTPKHLITATGQRVTLRCSPRSGDLSVYWYQQSLDQGLQFLIQYYNGEERAKGNILERFSAQQFPDLHSELNLSSLELGDSALYFCASSALHREGNEQFFGPGTRLTVL.

The chain links TRBV7-8 to TRBJ2-7; possibly TRBD1 for D (5 bases). CDR1 SGHVS and CDR2 FQNEAQ come from the germline V gene. Trimming removed 4 bases at V and 0 bases at J, with 16 bases between. The CDR3 runs to 16 residues. The chain's CDR3 is CASSSDSLRSSYEQYF. The CDR3, as DNA: TGTGCCAGCAGCTCTGACAGTTTGCGTAGCTCCTACGAGCAGTACTTC.

This clonotype has more than one count but fewer than ten. The chain links TRBV6-2 or TRBV6-3 to TRBJ1-6, with a possible D match to TRBD1 (6 bases). V lost 2 bases, J lost 8 bases, and 13 bases lay in between. The CDR3 spans 15 residues. Germline V gives CDR1 MNHEY, CDR2 SVGEGT. This CDR3 reads CASSYSRGSYSPLHF. For the CDR3, the DNA is TGTGCCAGCAGTTACAGCAGGGGCTCCTATTCACCCCTCCACTTT.

This clonotype was detected many times. The chain has TRBV7-6 and TRBJ2-3, with TRBD2 matching 10 bases. Germline lookup yields CDR1 SGHVS and CDR2 FNYEAQ. The CDR3 runs 19 residues. With V trimmed by 1 base and J by 1 base, 11 bases remained unmatched. The CDR3 loop reads CASSLEKGTSGDGTDTQYF. Written as DNA, the CDR3 is TGTGCCAGCAGCTTAGAGAAAGGAACTAGCGGGGACGGCACAGATACGCAGTATTTT. Variable domain in full (rest from reference TRBV7-6 and TRBJ2-3): GAGVSQSPRYKVTKRGQDVALRCDPISGHVSLYWYRQALGQGPEFLTYFNYEAQQDKSGLPNDRFSAERPEGSISTLTIQRTEQRDSAMYRCASSLEKGTSGDGTDTQYFGPGTRLTVL.

The CDR3: CASSLVGVWETYGYTF. CDR3 sequence (DNA): TGTGCCAGCAGCTTAGTCGGAGTATGGGAAACCTATGGCTACACCTTC. The chain is built from TRBV7-9 and TRBJ1-2; D gene unclear. CDR1 and CDR2 (germline): SEHNR, FQNEAQ (reference sequence). This CDR3 spans 16 amino acids. Trimming cost V 1 base and J 4 bases, with 16 bases left between them.

This clonotype has more than one count but fewer than ten. CDR3 coding DNA: TGTGCCAGCAGCATTCAGACCAACTATGGCTACACCTTC. Translation gives CASSIQTNYGYTF. The chain recombines TRBV9 with TRBJ1-2; D is unclear. The germline V gene has CDR1 SGDLS and CDR2 YYNGEE. This CDR3 contains 13 residues. V gave up 4 bases and J gave up 2 bases, with 9 bases separating them.

This clonotype came up a few times. The CDR3 here is CASSYGGANVLTF. The CDR3 DNA reads as TGTGCCAGCAGTTACGGTGGGGCCAACGTCCTGACTTTC. The rearrangement joins TRBV6-2 or TRBV6-3 to TRBJ2-6; D remains ambiguous. Germline-derived CDR1 and CDR2 are MNHEY and SVGEGT. Trimming cost V 2 bases and J 3 bases, with 2 bases left between them. CDR3 length: 13 amino acids.

The chain carries TRBV9 and TRBJ2-1; perhaps TRBD2 as D (6 bases). Germline V gene data show CDR1 as SGDLS and CDR2 as YYNGEE. V was pared by 3 bases and J by 8 bases, with 9 bases between. CDR3 length equals 12 residues. This CDR3 reads CASSGWRDEQFF. The CDR3 DNA follows: TGTGCCAGCAGCGGTTGGAGGGATGAGCAGTTCTTC.

The V and J genes are TRBV5-6 and TRBJ2-1; 11 nucleotides line up with TRBD1. V dropped 3 bases and J dropped 9; count of bases not matched to a gene: 2. Germline-derived CDR1 and CDR2 are SGHDT and YYEEEE. This CDR3 has 13 amino acids. Written as DNA, the CDR3 is TGTGCCAGCAGCTCCGGGACAGGGGGTGAGCAGTTCTTC. Its translation is CASSSGTGGEQFF. Complete variable domain (other parts from reference TRBV5-6 and TRBJ2-1): DAGVTQSPTHLIKTRGQQVTLRCSPKSGHDTVSWYQQALGQGPQFIFQYYEEEERQRGNFPDRFSGHQFPNYSSELNVNALLLGDSALYLCASSSGTGGEQFFGPGTRLTVL.

This clonotype has more than one count but fewer than ten. This chain links TRBV7-9 with TRBJ2-7, with 9 bases matching TRBD1. Germline CDR1 is SEHNR and CDR2 is FQNEAQ (reference sequence). This CDR3 is 15 amino acids long. Trimming cost V 4 bases and J 3 bases; bases outside gene matches: 7. CDR3 DNA sequence: TGTGCCAGCAGCTCACCGGGACAGGGTGTCTACGAGCAGTACTTC. Translating it yields CASSSPGQGVYEQYF.

This sequence joins TRBV11-2 and TRBJ2-1; a weak D match, TRBD1 (5 bases). Germline CDR1 is SGHAT and CDR2 is FQNNGV. CDR3 size: 17 residues. V was trimmed by 5 bases and J by 8 bases, leaving 25 bases between them. The chain's CDR3 is CASSQPLGVFASDEQFF. CDR3 sequence (DNA): TGTGCCAGCAGCCAGCCGTTAGGGGTATTCGCATCGGATGAGCAGTTCTTC.

The V gene is TRBV10-2, the J gene TRBJ1-4, with 9 nucleotides matching TRBD1. The germline gives CDR1 WSHSY, CDR2 SAAADI. V shed 8 bases and J 5 bases; nucleotides not matched to a gene: 3. The CDR3 loop spans 13 amino acids. The CDR3 DNA reads TGCGCCAGCGTCGGGACAGGGAATGAAAAACTGTTTTTT. Protein: CASVGTGNEKLFF.

The J gene is TRBJ1-1, the V gene TRBV6-5; TRBD1 is a possible D gene (6 bases). CDR3 length equals 15 residues. Trimming shortened V by 2 bases and J by 4 bases, and 14 bases separated the two germline ends. The V gene's germline CDR1 is MNHEY and CDR2 SVGAGI. The CDR3 reads CASSYPGAVGTEAFF. The CDR3 DNA reads TGTGCCAGCAGTTACCCGGGGGCAGTGGGCACTGAAGCTTTCTTT.

The V and J genes are TRBV29-1 and TRBJ2-1; D gene ambiguous. This CDR3 spans 11 amino acids. V was shortened by 6 bases and J by 4 bases, with 7 bases between the two germline ends. From germline, CDR1 is SQVTM and CDR2 ANQGSEA. CDR3 nucleotide sequence: TGCAGCGTAACCGTTTACAATGAGCAGTTCTTC. Protein product: CSVTVYNEQFF.

This rearrangement joins TRBV6-6 to TRBJ2-1; D might be TRBD1 (5 bases). Germline CDR1 and CDR2: MNHNY and SVGAGI (reference sequence). The CDR3 contains 15 residues. V lost 6 bases and J 5 bases, leaving 17 bases between the germline ends. The CDR3 coding sequence is TGTGCCAGCAGCGCCCAGTGGGGCTTGGACAATGAGCAGTTCTTC. Translated: CASSAQWGLDNEQFF.

The sample holds many counts of this clonotype. The chain combines TRBV7-8 with TRBJ2-1; 11 bases fit TRBD2. CDR1 and CDR2 (germline): SGHVS, FQNEAQ. Unmatched junction bases numbered 2, after V lost 3 bases and J lost 7 bases. The CDR3 has 14 residues. For the CDR3, the DNA is TGTGCCAGCAGCTTGGCTAGCGGGGGGAATGAGCAGTTCTTC. Translation: CASSLASGGNEQFF. The whole variable domain, remainder taken from reference TRBV7-8 and TRBJ2-1, is GAGVSQSPRYKVAKRGQDVALRCDPISGHVSLFWYQQALGQGPEFLTYFQNEAQLDKSGLPSDRFFAERPEGSVSTLKIQRTQQEDSAVYLCASSLASGGNEQFFGPGTRLTVL.

This clonotype was observed a handful of times. CDR3 bases: TGTGCCAGCAACGGACTAGCGGGGGCCAAGCTAGATACGCAGTATTTT. This codes for CASNGLAGAKLDTQYF. This chain connects TRBV7-6 to TRBJ2-3, with 13 bases matching TRBD2. CDR3 length: 16 residues. CDR1 is SGHVS and CDR2 is FNYEAQ in the germline V gene. The V gene end was trimmed by 7 bases and the J gene end by 5 bases; junction bases not matched to a gene: 9.